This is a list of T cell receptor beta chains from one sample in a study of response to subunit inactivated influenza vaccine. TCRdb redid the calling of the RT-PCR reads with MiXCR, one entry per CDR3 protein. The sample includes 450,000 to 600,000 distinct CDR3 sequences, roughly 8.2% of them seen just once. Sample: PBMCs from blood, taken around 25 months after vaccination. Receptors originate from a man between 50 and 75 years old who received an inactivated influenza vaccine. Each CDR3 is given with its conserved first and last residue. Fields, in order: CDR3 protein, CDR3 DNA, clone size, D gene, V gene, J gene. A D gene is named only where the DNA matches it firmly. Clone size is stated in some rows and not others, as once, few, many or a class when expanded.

CDR3: CASSLAGPLANYGYTF
DNA: TGTGCCAGCAGCTTGGCCGGCCCCTTAGCTAACTATGGCTACACCTTC
size: .
D: .
V: TRBV13
J: TRBJ1-2

CDR3: CASSLAGQGAVETQYF
DNA: TGTGCCAGCAGCCTCGCCGGACAGGGAGCGGTGGAGACCCAGTACTTC
size: .
D: TRBD1
V: TRBV7-9
J: TRBJ2-5

CDR3: CASSYSDREGTDTQYF
DNA: TGCGCCAGCAGCTACTCTGACAGGGAGGGCACAGATACGCAGTATTTT
size: few
D: .
V: TRBV4-1
J: TRBJ2-3

CDR3: CASSLSVREAFF
DNA: TGTGCCAGCAGTTTATCTGTACGAGAAGCTTTCTTT
size: .
D: .
V: TRBV12-3/TRBV12-4
J: TRBJ1-1

CDR3: CASSIERGTGNNEQFF
DNA: TGTGCCAGTAGTATAGAGCGTGGGACAGGGAACAATGAGCAGTTCTTC
size: few
D: TRBD1
V: TRBV19
J: TRBJ2-1

CDR3: CSANSFEDYEQYF
DNA: TGCAGTGCTAACTCTTTTGAGGACTACGAGCAGTACTTC
size: .
D: .
V: TRBV20-1
J: TRBJ2-7

CDR3: CASSQDLQGRETQYF
DNA: TGCGCCAGCAGCCAAGATCTACAGGGGAGAGAGACCCAGTACTTC
size: .
D: TRBD1
V: TRBV4-3
J: TRBJ2-5

CDR3: CASSLSVGRGETQYF
DNA: TGCGCCAGCAGCTTGTCGGTGGGGCGAGGGGAGACCCAGTACTTC
size: .
D: .
V: TRBV5-1
J: TRBJ2-5

CDR3: CASSPLRTPSYEQYF
DNA: TGTGCCAGCAGCCCCCTCCGGACCCCAAGCTACGAGCAGTACTTC
size: few
D: .
V: TRBV25-1
J: TRBJ2-7

CDR3: CASAGTGVYNEQFF
DNA: TGTGCCAGTGCTGGGACAGGCGTCTACAATGAGCAGTTCTTC
size: many
D: TRBD1
V: TRBV19
J: TRBJ2-1

CDR3: CASSQVSSTEYGYTF
DNA: TGCGCCAGCAGCCAAGTCTCCTCGACTGAATATGGCTACACCTTC
size: many
D: .
V: TRBV4-1
J: TRBJ1-2

CDR3: CASSQTGFFYGYTF
DNA: TGCGCCAGCAGCCAAACAGGGTTTTTCTATGGCTACACCTTC
size: .
D: .
V: TRBV4-1
J: TRBJ1-2

CDR3: CAISETGMGELFF
DNA: TGTGCCATCAGTGAAACAGGGATGGGGGAGCTGTTTTTT
size: .
D: .
V: TRBV10-3
J: TRBJ2-2

CDR3: CASRSGGGIQTQYF
DNA: TGTGCCAGCAGATCAGGGGGGGGAATCCAGACCCAGTACTTC
size: few
D: .
V: TRBV6-1
J: TRBJ2-5

CDR3: CASSAPTGRAFF
DNA: TGTGCCAGCAGTGCACCAACAGGGAGGGCTTTCTTT
size: few
D: .
V: TRBV12-3/TRBV12-4
J: TRBJ1-1

CDR3: CASSKDRSWGYTF
DNA: TGTGCCAGCAGCAAGGACAGGAGCTGGGGCTACACCTTC
size: few
D: TRBD1
V: TRBV5-5
J: TRBJ1-2

CDR3: CASSSSGLAGRGEFF
DNA: TGTGCCAGCAGCTCCTCGGGGCTAGCGGGCAGGGGGGAGTTCTTC
size: many
D: .
V: TRBV12-3/TRBV12-4
J: TRBJ2-1

CDR3: CASSYRTSGNEQFF
DNA: TGTGCCAGCAGTTACCGGACTAGCGGAAATGAGCAGTTCTTC
size: few
D: TRBD2
V: TRBV6-2/TRBV6-3
J: TRBJ2-1

CDR3: CASSTGRLNTEAFF
DNA: TGCGCCAGCAGCACAGGACGGCTGAACACTGAAGCTTTCTTT
size: many
D: .
V: TRBV5-1
J: TRBJ1-1

CDR3: CASSLEGRGTRGYTF
DNA: TGTGCCAGCAGCTTAGAGGGCAGGGGGACCCGAGGCTACACCTTC
size: few
D: TRBD1
V: TRBV7-6
J: TRBJ1-2

CDR3: CASSPNTARGQPQHF
DNA: TGTGCCAGCTCACCAAACACGGCCCGGGGTCAGCCCCAGCATTTT
size: few
D: .
V: TRBV18
J: TRBJ1-5

CDR3: CAIRMNLRETQYF
DNA: TGTGCCATCAGGATGAACTTGCGAGAGACCCAGTACTTC
size: few
D: .
V: TRBV10-3
J: TRBJ2-5

CDR3: CASSSSGPEQYF
DNA: TGTGCCAGCAGCTCATCGGGCCCCGAGCAGTACTTC
size: .
D: .
V: TRBV5-6
J: TRBJ2-7

CDR3: CASSKATILNTEAFF
DNA: TGTGCCAGCAGCAAAGCGACGATATTGAACACTGAAGCTTTCTTT
size: .
D: .
V: TRBV21-1
J: TRBJ1-1

CDR3: CASSLSDIQGPQSYEQYF
DNA: TGCGCCAGCAGCTTGTCCGATATACAGGGACCACAGTCCTACGAGCAGTACTTC
size: few
D: .
V: TRBV5-1
J: TRBJ2-7

CDR3: CASAPTVGDSNQPQHF
DNA: TGTGCCAGCGCCCCGACAGTCGGGGATAGCAATCAGCCCCAGCATTTT
size: many
D: .
V: TRBV4-2
J: TRBJ1-5

CDR3: CAIRRTANTEAFF
DNA: TGTGCCATCAGGAGGACTGCGAACACTGAAGCTTTCTTT
size: .
D: .
V: TRBV10-3
J: TRBJ1-1

CDR3: CASRGQGASYEQYF
DNA: TGTGCCAGCAGGGGACAGGGGGCTAGCTACGAGCAGTACTTC
size: few
D: TRBD1
V: TRBV12-3/TRBV12-4
J: TRBJ2-7

CDR3: CASSYGARDHNQPQHF
DNA: TGTGCCAGCAGTTACGGTGCCAGGGACCACAATCAGCCCCAGCATTTT
size: few
D: .
V: TRBV6-5
J: TRBJ1-5

CDR3: CASSSHGHEQFF
DNA: TGTGCCAGCAGCTCACACGGCCATGAGCAGTTCTTC
size: .
D: .
V: TRBV7-2
J: TRBJ2-1

CDR3: CASSSKDGGEAFF
DNA: TGTGCCAGCAGCTCAAAGGACGGAGGAGAAGCTTTCTTT
size: few
D: .
V: TRBV7-9
J: TRBJ1-1

CDR3: CASSFRDLDTQYF
DNA: TGTGCCAGCAGCTTCCGGGACTTAGATACGCAGTATTTT
size: few
D: .
V: TRBV3-1
J: TRBJ2-3

CDR3: CASSLTAGPIYGYTF
DNA: TGTGCCAGCAGTTTAACCGCGGGACCTATCTATGGCTACACCTTC
size: few
D: .
V: TRBV12-3/TRBV12-4
J: TRBJ1-2

CDR3: CASRGVGDEQFF
DNA: TGTGCCAGCAGGGGAGTAGGGGATGAGCAGTTCTTC
size: few
D: .
V: TRBV11-1
J: TRBJ2-1

CDR3: CASSQDQGPYNEQFF
DNA: TGCGCCAGCAGCCAAGATCAAGGACCCTACAATGAGCAGTTCTTC
size: .
D: .
V: TRBV4-1
J: TRBJ2-1

CDR3: CASSRARGLGEQYF
DNA: TGTGCCAGCAGCAGGGCCCGGGGATTGGGGGAGCAGTACTTC
size: .
D: .
V: TRBV21-1
J: TRBJ2-7

CDR3: CASSQLGQSTGELFF
DNA: TGTGCCAGCAGCCAATTGGGACAGAGCACCGGGGAGCTGTTTTTT
size: few
D: TRBD1
V: TRBV3-1
J: TRBJ2-2

CDR3: CSASTLAGVTDTQYF
DNA: TGCAGTGCTAGTACGCTAGCGGGAGTCACAGATACGCAGTATTTT
size: few
D: TRBD2
V: TRBV20-1
J: TRBJ2-3

CDR3: CSARDPYGYTF
DNA: TGCAGTGCTAGAGATCCCTATGGCTACACCTTC
size: few
D: .
V: TRBV20-1
J: TRBJ1-2

CDR3: CASDRVRETQDF
DNA: TGTGCCAGTGACAGGGTCCGGGAGACCCAGGACTTC
size: .
D: .
V: TRBV7-6
J: TRBJ2-5

CDR3: CSGGKQGNYNEQFF
DNA: TGCAGTGGGGGAAAACAGGGGAATTACAATGAGCAGTTCTTC
size: .
D: TRBD1
V: TRBV20-1
J: TRBJ2-1

CDR3: CASSPRGLNEQYF
DNA: TGTGCCAGCTCACCTAGAGGGCTCAACGAGCAGTACTTC
size: few
D: .
V: TRBV18
J: TRBJ2-7

CDR3: CATSDRRAGELFF
DNA: TGTGCCACCAGTGACAGACGAGCCGGGGAGCTGTTTTTT
size: few
D: .
V: TRBV24-1
J: TRBJ2-2

CDR3: CASSGLAGDLTDTQYF
DNA: TGTGCCAGCAGCGGACTAGCGGGAGATCTTACAGATACGCAGTATTTT
size: .
D: TRBD2
V: TRBV7-2
J: TRBJ2-3

CDR3: CASSPEIGASGFTDTQYF
DNA: TGTGCCAGCAGCCCCGAGATTGGGGCCTCCGGGTTCACAGATACGCAGTATTTT
size: few
D: .
V: TRBV11-1
J: TRBJ2-3

CDR3: CSATWETSDTQYF
DNA: TGCAGTGCTACCTGGGAGACTTCAGATACGCAGTATTTT
size: .
D: .
V: TRBV20-1
J: TRBJ2-3

CDR3: CASSFRLRGSQETQYF
DNA: TGCGCCAGCAGCTTCAGGCTCCGGGGAAGCCAAGAGACCCAGTACTTC
size: many
D: .
V: TRBV5-1
J: TRBJ2-5

CDR3: CASSPSWGAYNEQFF
DNA: TGTGCCAGCAGCCCGTCGTGGGGGGCTTACAATGAGCAGTTCTTC
size: .
D: .
V: TRBV11-2
J: TRBJ2-1

CDR3: CASSFPVGVGTQYF
DNA: TGTGCCAGCAGCTTCCCTGTAGGTGTGGGGACCCAGTACTTC
size: few
D: .
V: TRBV7-9
J: TRBJ2-5

CDR3: CASSYPPGGVETQYF
DNA: TGTGCCAGCAGTTATCCCCCCGGGGGAGTGGAGACCCAGTACTTC
size: .
D: .
V: TRBV6-5
J: TRBJ2-5

CDR3: CATSDLAPGESPLHF
DNA: TGTGCCACCAGTGATTTGGCACCGGGAGAGTCACCCCTCCACTTT
size: few
D: .
V: TRBV24-1
J: TRBJ1-6